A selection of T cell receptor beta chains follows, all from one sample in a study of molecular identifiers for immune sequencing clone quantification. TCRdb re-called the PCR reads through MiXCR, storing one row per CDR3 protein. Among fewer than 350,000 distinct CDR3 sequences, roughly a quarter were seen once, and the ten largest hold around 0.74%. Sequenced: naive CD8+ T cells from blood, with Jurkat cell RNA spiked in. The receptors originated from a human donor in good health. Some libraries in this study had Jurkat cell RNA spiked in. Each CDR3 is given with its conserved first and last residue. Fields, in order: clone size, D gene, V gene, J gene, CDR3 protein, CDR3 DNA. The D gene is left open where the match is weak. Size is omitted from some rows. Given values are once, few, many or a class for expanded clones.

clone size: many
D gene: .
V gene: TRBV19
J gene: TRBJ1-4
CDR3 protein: CASSAQGWEKLFF
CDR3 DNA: TGTGCCAGTAGTGCCCAGGGGTGGGAAAAACTGTTTTTT

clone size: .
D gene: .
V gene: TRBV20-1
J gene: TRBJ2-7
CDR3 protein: CSARDTVSTYEQYF
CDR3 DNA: TGCAGTGCTAGAGATACAGTGAGCACCTACGAGCAGTACTTC

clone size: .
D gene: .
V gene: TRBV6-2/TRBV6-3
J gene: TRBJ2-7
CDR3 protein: CASTTTSPYEQYF
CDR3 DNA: TGTGCCAGCACCACGACGAGTCCCTACGAGCAGTACTTC

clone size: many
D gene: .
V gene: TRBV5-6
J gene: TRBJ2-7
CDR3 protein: CASSLGRSKSYEQYF
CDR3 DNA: TGTGCCAGCAGCTTGGGCCGGTCTAAATCCTACGAGCAGTACTTC

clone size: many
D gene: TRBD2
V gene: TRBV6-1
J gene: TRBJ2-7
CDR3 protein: CARPSGSPGSYEQYF
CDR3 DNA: TGTGCCAGGCCGAGCGGGAGCCCAGGCTCCTACGAGCAGTACTTC

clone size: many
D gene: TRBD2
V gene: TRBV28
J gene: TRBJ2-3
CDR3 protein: CASSLPGAGGPLGDTQYF
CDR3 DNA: TGTGCCAGCAGCTTGCCCGGGGCGGGAGGGCCGTTGGGAGATACGCAGTATTTT

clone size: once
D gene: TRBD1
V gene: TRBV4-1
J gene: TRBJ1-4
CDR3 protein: CASSPSLTGASEKLFF
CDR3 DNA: TGCGCCAGCAGCCCTTCTTTGACAGGGGCGAGTGAAAAACTGTTTTTT

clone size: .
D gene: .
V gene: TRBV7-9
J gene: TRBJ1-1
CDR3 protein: CASSSDGLNTETFF
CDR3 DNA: TGTGCCAGCAGTTCGGACGGCTTGAACACTGAAACTTTCTTT

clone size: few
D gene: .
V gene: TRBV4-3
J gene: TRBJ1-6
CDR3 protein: CASSQDPPRGLDSPLHF
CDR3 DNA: TGCGCCAGCAGCCAAGATCCTCCGAGGGGGTTGGATTCACCCCTCCACTTT

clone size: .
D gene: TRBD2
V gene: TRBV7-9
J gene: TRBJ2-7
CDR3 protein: CASSWWTSGAYEQYF
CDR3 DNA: TGTGCCAGCAGCTGGTGGACTAGCGGGGCCTACGAGCAGTACTTC

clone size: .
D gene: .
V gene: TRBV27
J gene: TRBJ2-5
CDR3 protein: CASSLSVFYSQGLIQETQYF
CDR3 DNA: TGTGCCAGCAGTTTATCGGTCTTTTACTCACAGGGTCTCATCCAAGAGACCCAGTACTTC

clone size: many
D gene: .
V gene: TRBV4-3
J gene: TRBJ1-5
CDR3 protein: CASSKGVGNQPQHF
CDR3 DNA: TGCGCCAGCAGCAAGGGCGTAGGCAATCAGCCCCAGCATTTT

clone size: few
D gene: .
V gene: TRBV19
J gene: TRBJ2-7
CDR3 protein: CASSMTNNYEQYF
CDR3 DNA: TGTGCCAGTAGTATGACTAATAACTACGAGCAGTACTTC

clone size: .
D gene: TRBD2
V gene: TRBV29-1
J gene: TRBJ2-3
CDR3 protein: CSVDGPSGSPTGTQYF
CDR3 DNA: TGCAGCGTTGATGGGCCTAGCGGGAGTCCCACAGGTACGCAGTATTTT

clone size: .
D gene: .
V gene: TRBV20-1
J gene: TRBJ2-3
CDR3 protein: CSAPPGQTTDTQYF
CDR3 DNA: TGCAGTGCCCCACCCGGACAGACCACAGATACGCAGTATTTT

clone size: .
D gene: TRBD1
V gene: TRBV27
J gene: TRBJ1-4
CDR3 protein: CASSHLPGQGNEKLFF
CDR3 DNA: TGTGCCAGCAGTCATCTACCGGGACAGGGTAATGAAAAACTGTTTTTT

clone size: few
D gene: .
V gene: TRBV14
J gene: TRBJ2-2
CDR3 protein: CASSWQSPNTGELFF
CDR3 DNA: TGTGCCAGCAGTTGGCAGTCCCCGAACACCGGGGAGCTGTTTTTT

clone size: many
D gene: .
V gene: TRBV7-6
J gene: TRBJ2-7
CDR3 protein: CASSPGTWVYEQYF
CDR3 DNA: TGTGCCAGCAGCCCGGGCACGTGGGTGTACGAGCAGTACTTC

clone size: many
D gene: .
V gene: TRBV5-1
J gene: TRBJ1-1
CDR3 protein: CASSLDGGSVTEAFF
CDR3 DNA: TGCGCCAGCAGCTTGGACGGGGGGTCGGTCACTGAAGCTTTCTTT

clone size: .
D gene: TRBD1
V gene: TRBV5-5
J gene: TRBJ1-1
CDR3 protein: CASGLGLTGQGKDTEAFF
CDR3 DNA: TGTGCCAGCGGCTTGGGCCTTACCGGACAGGGGAAGGACACTGAAGCTTTCTTT

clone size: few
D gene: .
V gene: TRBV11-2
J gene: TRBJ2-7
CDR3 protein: CASSPPWQGSSYEQYF
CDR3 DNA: TGTGCCAGCAGCCCCCCGTGGCAGGGGAGCTCCTACGAGCAGTACTTC

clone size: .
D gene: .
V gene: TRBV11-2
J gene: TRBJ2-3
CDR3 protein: CASSPGVTDTQYF
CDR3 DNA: TGTGCCAGCAGCCCGGGGGTTACAGATACGCAGTATTTT

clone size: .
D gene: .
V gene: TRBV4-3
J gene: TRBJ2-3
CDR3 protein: CASRHTGDTQYF
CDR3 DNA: TGCGCCAGCCGCCATACAGGGGATACGCAGTATTTT

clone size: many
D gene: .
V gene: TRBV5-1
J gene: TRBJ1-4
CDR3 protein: CASSLDLGLGKLFF
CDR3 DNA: TGCGCCAGCAGCTTGGATTTGGGGTTGGGAAAACTGTTTTTT

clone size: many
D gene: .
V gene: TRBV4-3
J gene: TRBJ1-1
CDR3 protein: CASSPSRLNTEAFF
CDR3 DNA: TGCGCCAGCAGCCCCAGTCGTCTGAACACTGAAGCTTTCTTT

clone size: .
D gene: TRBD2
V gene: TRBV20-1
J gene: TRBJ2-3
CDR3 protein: CSARGLAGGPDTQYF
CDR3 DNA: TGCAGTGCTAGAGGACTAGCGGGGGGTCCAGATACGCAGTATTTT

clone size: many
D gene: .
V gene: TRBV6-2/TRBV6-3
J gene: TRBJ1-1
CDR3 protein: CASSPAGSNTEAFF
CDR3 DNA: TGTGCCAGCAGTCCAGCTGGATCGAACACTGAAGCTTTCTTT

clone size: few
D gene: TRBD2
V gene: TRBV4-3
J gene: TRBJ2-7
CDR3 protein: CASSQETTSGSLYEQYF
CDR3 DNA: TGCGCCAGCAGCCAAGAGACCACTAGCGGGAGTTTATACGAGCAGTACTTC

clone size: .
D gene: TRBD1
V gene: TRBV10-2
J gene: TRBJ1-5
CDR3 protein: CASSEDRDNQPQHF
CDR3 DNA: TGCGCCAGCAGTGAGGACAGGGACAATCAGCCCCAGCATTTT

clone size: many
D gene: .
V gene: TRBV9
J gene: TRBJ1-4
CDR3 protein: CASSGFWGVNEKLFF
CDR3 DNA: TGTGCCAGCAGCGGATTTTGGGGCGTTAATGAAAAACTGTTTTTT

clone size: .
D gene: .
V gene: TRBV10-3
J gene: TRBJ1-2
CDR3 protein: CAISESLTDVYGYTF
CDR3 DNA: TGTGCCATCAGTGAATCATTAACAGACGTATATGGCTACACCTTC

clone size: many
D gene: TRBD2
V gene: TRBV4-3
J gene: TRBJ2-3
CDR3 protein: CASSQGLAGGTDTQYF
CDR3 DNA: TGCGCCAGCAGCCAAGGACTAGCGGGGGGGACAGATACGCAGTATTTT